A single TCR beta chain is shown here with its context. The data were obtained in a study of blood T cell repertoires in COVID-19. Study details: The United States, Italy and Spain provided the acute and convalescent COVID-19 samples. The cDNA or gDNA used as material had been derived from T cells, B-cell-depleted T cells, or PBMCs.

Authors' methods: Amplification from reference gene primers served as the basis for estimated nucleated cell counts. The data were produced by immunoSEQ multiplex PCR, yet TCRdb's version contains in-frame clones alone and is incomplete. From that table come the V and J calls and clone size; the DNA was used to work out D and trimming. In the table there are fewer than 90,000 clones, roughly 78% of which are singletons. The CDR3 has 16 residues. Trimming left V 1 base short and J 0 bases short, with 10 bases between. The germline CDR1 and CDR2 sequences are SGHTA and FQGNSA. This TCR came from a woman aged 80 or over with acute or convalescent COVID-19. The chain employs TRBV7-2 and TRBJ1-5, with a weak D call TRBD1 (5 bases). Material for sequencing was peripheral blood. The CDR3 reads CASSLVGVTSNQPQHF. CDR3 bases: TGTGCCAGCAGCTTAGTAGGGGTAACTAGCAATCAGCCCCAGCATTTT.